This section outlines one TCR beta chain sequence together with its context. Its antigen is not known. An even split of each subset's genomic DNA across several immunoSEQ plates was performed. The protocol was immunoSEQ multiplex PCR, while the TCRdb copy is restricted to in-frame clones and leaves out a portion. In the table there are around 2.5 million clones, over 85% of which are singletons. Trimming at V came to 9 bases and at J to 1 base, leaving 9 bases not matched to a gene. This CDR3 contains 16 residues. The germline V gene encodes CDR1 MDHEN and CDR2 SYDVKM. The data were taken from a study of shared clonotypes between healthy human individuals. Regarding the study as a whole: Rarefaction indicated that sorted-subset sequencing remained incomplete although depth was large. The sampled material consisted only of blood, and tissue repertoires are likely to differ.

The chain links TRBV28 to TRBJ1-6, with 7 bases that match TRBD1. This receptor was identified in a man aged 18 to 30 in good health. Some clones in this sample may be carry-over from other donors' samples. Sequencing used naive CD4+ T cells from PBMCs. As for subset: CD45RA+ positively selected. CDR3 in amino acids: CASSTGVRSYNSPLHF. Written as DNA, the CDR3 is TGTGCCAGTAGTACAGGGGTCCGTTCCTATAATTCACCCCTCCACTTT.